This is a list of T cell receptor beta chains from one sample in a study of blood T cell repertoires in COVID-19. Profiled with immunoSEQ multiplex PCR; TCRdb holds only in-frame clones, not every one. Here the sample spans roughly 150,000 clones, approximately 84% being singletons. Sequenced sample: peripheral blood. Every receptor here comes from a woman aged 55-69 years with COVID-19, enrolled during active disease. Each CDR3 is given with its conserved first and last residue. The order of the fields is J gene, D gene, V gene, clone size, CDR3 DNA, CDR3 protein. A D gene is named only where the DNA matches it firmly. For some rows the clone size is stated as once, few or many, or as a class when expanded; others skip it.

>TRBJ1-5|-|TRBV19|once
TGTGCCAGTAGCATGGTGGGGGGAGGGAAACAGCCCCAGCATTTT
CASSMVGGGKQPQHF
>TRBJ1-2|-|TRBV19|-
TGTGCCAGTAGTATGTTAGGGGTCCATGGCTACACCTTC
CASSMLGVHGYTF
>TRBJ1-2|-|TRBV6-6|-
TGTGCCAGCAGTTACTCGAGGCCAGGGGTTAACTATGGCTACACCTTC
CASSYSRPGVNYGYTF
>TRBJ1-2|-|TRBV5-1|-
TGCGCCAGCAGGCCTTCTGGGGGGGCCAACTATGGCTACACCTTC
CASRPSGGANYGYTF
>TRBJ2-5|TRBD1|TRBV5-4|-
TGTGCCAGCAGCTTGCTGGGACAGGGGATGGAGACCCAGTACTTC
CASSLLGQGMETQYF
>TRBJ2-2|-|TRBV9|-
TGTGCCAGCAGCGTAACGCAGGGGATCGGGGAGCTGTTTTTT
CASSVTQGIGELFF
>TRBJ2-1|TRBD2|TRBV3-1/TRBV3-2|-
TGTGCCAGCAGCCACACCTCAGCGGGAGACAATGAGCAGTTCTTC
CASSHTSAGDNEQFF
>TRBJ1-4|TRBD1|TRBV30|few
TGTGCCTGGAGTGTACAGGGGTTATATGAAAAACTGTTTTTT
CAWSVQGLYEKLFF
>TRBJ1-1|TRBD1|TRBV27|-
TGTGCCAGCAATACAGGGGGGATGAACACTGAAGCTTTCTTT
CASNTGGMNTEAFF
>TRBJ1-2|TRBD1|TRBV11-2|-
TGTGCCAGCAGCTCGGACAGGGATGTGGATGGCTACACCTTC
CASSSDRDVDGYTF
>TRBJ2-5|TRBD1|TRBV5-1|-
TGCGCCAGCAGCACGGGACAGAGCTTTGGGACCCAGTACTTC
CASSTGQSFGTQYF
>TRBJ1-6|-|TRBV7-2|-
TGTGCCAGCAGCTTACAACAGAGCTCCTATAATTCACCCCTCCACTTT
CASSLQQSSYNSPLHF
>TRBJ1-2|TRBD1|TRBV11-2|-
TGTGCCAGCGGACTTGCGCAGGGGGCAGGCGGCTACACCTTC
CASGLAQGAGGYTF
>TRBJ1-5|-|TRBV5-1|-
TGCGCCAGCAGCGTTTCCCCGGGACCCCCTGGGGACAAACATTTT
CASSVSPGPPGDKHF
>TRBJ2-2|-|TRBV6-5|-
TGTGCCAGCAGTCGGGACTTCACCGGGGAGCTGTTTTTT
CASSRDFTGELFF
>TRBJ1-2|-|TRBV24-1|-
TGTGCCACCAGTGATCCGAGGGTCCCTCCCTATGGCTACACCTTC
CATSDPRVPPYGYTF
>TRBJ2-7|-|TRBV5-4|-
TGTGCCAGCAGCTCACTTAGCGGAACCTACGAGCAGTACTTC
CASSSLSGTYEQYF
>TRBJ2-5|-|TRBV7-9|-
TGTGCCAGCAGCTTAGCGTCGGGTATGTGGACCCAGTACTTC
CASSLASGMWTQYF
>TRBJ1-5|-|TRBV5-1|-
TGCGCCAGCGCCCCAGGGCTCGGACAGCCCCAGCATTTT
CASAPGLGQPQHF
>TRBJ2-3|-|TRBV12-5|-
TGTGCTAGTGGTTTGGGAGCATTGGGCACAGATACGCAGTATTTT
CASGLGALGTDTQYF
>TRBJ1-4|-|TRBV25-1|-
TGTGCCAGCAGTGATTCAACAGGGAGCGAAAAACTGTTTTTT
CASSDSTGSEKLFF
>TRBJ1-6|TRBD1|TRBV2|-
TGTGCCAGCAGTGTTCAAGGGGGCGTAAGCTCACCCCTCCACTTT
CASSVQGGVSSPLHF
>TRBJ2-3|-|TRBV24-1|-
TGTGCCACCAGTGCCCCAGGGGTGGATACGCAGTATTTT
CATSAPGVDTQYF
>TRBJ1-3|-|TRBV29-1|-
TGCAGCGTTGAAGACGCCAGTTTCTCTGGAAACACCATATATTTT
CSVEDASFSGNTIYF
>TRBJ1-3|-|TRBV19|many
TGTGCCAGTAGTCCCAGGCCTGGAAACACCATATATTTT
CASSPRPGNTIYF
>TRBJ1-6|-|TRBV9|-
TGTGCCAGCAGCGTAAGACAGGAGACTTCACCCCTCCACTTT
CASSVRQETSPLHF
>TRBJ1-1|-|TRBV7-9|-
TGTGCCAGCAGCTTAGAGGGGGTACTGGACACTGAAGCTTTCTTT
CASSLEGVLDTEAFF
>TRBJ1-5|-|TRBV4-1|-
TGCGCCAGCAGCGGGGTAGGTGGGAGTCAGCCCCAGCATTTT
CASSGVGGSQPQHF
>TRBJ2-5|-|TRBV7-6|-
TGTGCCAGCAGCTCTTCGGGGGGCGGAGAGACCCAGTACTTC
CASSSSGGGETQYF
>TRBJ1-6|-|TRBV15|-
TGTGCCACCAGCAGAGTTCCCTCCACGGCCCTCCACTTT
CATSRVPSTALHF
>TRBJ1-6|-|TRBV7-2|-
TGTGCCAGCAGCTTAGCTGGGCACAATTCACCCCTCCACTTT
CASSLAGHNSPLHF
>TRBJ2-5|TRBD2|TRBV9|once
TGTGCCAGCAGCGCCCTCCCTAGCGGGGTAGAGACCCAGTACTTC
CASSALPSGVETQYF
>TRBJ1-5|-|TRBV3-1/TRBV3-2|-
TGTGCCAGCAGCCAGAGGTGGGATCAGCCCCAGCATTTT
CASSQRWDQPQHF
>TRBJ2-2|TRBD1|TRBV5-1|-
TGCGCCAGCAGCTTGTTCCCAGGGGGCGGGAACACCGGGGAGCTGTTTTTT
CASSLFPGGGNTGELFF
>TRBJ1-1|-|TRBV7-2|few
TGTGCCAGCAGCTTGGGGACACTTTGGAACACTGAAGCTTTCTTT
CASSLGTLWNTEAFF
>TRBJ1-2|-|TRBV18|-
TGTGCCAGCTCACCGACAGGCAAGGCTTATGGCTACACCTTC
CASSPTGKAYGYTF
>TRBJ1-1|-|TRBV5-1|-
TGCGCCAGCAGCTTAAGGACACTTAACACTGAAGCTTTCTTT
CASSLRTLNTEAFF
>TRBJ2-1|-|TRBV12-3/TRBV12-4|-
TGTGCCAGCAGCCAAAGGGGTAATGAGCAGTTCTTC
CASSQRGNEQFF
>TRBJ2-2|TRBD2|TRBV9|-
TGTGCCAGCAGCCAGCTAGCGGGGGGCTTAACCGGGGAGCTGTTTTTT
CASSQLAGGLTGELFF
>TRBJ1-4|TRBD1|TRBV6-5|-
TGTGCCAGCAGTTACTCCGGGACAGGGGTGAGGGAAAAACTGTTTTTT
CASSYSGTGVREKLFF
>TRBJ1-1|-|TRBV10-3|-
TGTGCCATCAGTGGGCTAGGAGGGAACACTGAAGCTTTCTTT
CAISGLGGNTEAFF
>TRBJ2-1|TRBD2|TRBV9|-
TGTGCCAGCAGCCTGACTGGGACTAGCGGGGGGCACAATGAGCAGTTCTTC
CASSLTGTSGGHNEQFF
>TRBJ1-2|TRBD1|TRBV30|-
TGTGCCTGGAGTGCAGTTCTCACAGGGGACTATGGCTACACCTTC
CAWSAVLTGDYGYTF
>TRBJ2-1|TRBD1|TRBV24-1|-
TGTGCCACCAGTGAACAGGGGAATGAGCAGTTCTTC
CATSEQGNEQFF
>TRBJ1-3|TRBD1|TRBV28|-
TGTGCCAGCAGTTTATTGGAGGGGGCAAACTCTGGAAACACCATATATTTT
CASSLLEGANSGNTIYF
>TRBJ1-2|-|TRBV2|few
TGTGCCACCTCCGGGGGACTCTCGAATTCTAACTATGGCTACACCTTC
CATSGGLSNSNYGYTF
>TRBJ2-7|-|TRBV27|-
TGTGCCAGCGGTGCCGGCTACGAGCAGTACTTC
CASGAGYEQYF
>TRBJ1-1|-|TRBV20-1|-
TGCAGTGCTAGTCCCGGGGAATCGATGAACACTGAAGCTTTCTTT
CSASPGESMNTEAFF
>TRBJ1-1|TRBD1|TRBV5-6|-
TGTGCCAGCAGGGAAATGACAGGGCTAGGGAACACTGAAGCTTTCTTT
CASREMTGLGNTEAFF
>TRBJ1-5|-|TRBV4-1|few
TGCGCCAGCAGCCAAGGGGAGGCGAGCAATCAGCCCCAGCATTTT
CASSQGEASNQPQHF
>TRBJ1-5|-|TRBV7-2|-
TGTGCCAGCAGCTTCGAAGGTGGGGCAGGGCAGCCCCAGCATTTT
CASSFEGGAGQPQHF
>TRBJ1-1|-|TRBV2|-
TGTGCCAGCAATCGACAGCTCATGAACACTGAAGCTTTCTTT
CASNRQLMNTEAFF
>TRBJ1-2|TRBD1|TRBV19|-
TGTGCCACTAAGGACAGGGTCGATCATGGCTACACCTTC
CATKDRVDHGYTF
>TRBJ1-6|TRBD1|TRBV27|-
TGTGCCAGCAGTTCCCGACAGGGGGCAAGTTCACCCCTCCACTTT
CASSSRQGASSPLHF